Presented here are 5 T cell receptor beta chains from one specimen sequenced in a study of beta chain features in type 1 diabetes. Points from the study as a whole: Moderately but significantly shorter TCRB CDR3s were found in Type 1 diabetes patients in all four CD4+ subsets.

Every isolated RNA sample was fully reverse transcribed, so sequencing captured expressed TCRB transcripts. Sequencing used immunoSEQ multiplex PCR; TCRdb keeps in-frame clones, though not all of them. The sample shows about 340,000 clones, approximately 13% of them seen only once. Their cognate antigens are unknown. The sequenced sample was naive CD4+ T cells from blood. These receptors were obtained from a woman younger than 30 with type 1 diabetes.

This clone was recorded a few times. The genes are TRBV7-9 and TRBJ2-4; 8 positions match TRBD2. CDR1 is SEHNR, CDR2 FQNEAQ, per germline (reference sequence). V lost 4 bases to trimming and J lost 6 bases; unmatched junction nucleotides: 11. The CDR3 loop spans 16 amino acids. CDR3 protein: CASSSPRGGVGNIQYF. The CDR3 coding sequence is TGTGCCAGCAGCTCCCCCCGGGGGGGAGTGGGAAACATTCAGTACTTC.

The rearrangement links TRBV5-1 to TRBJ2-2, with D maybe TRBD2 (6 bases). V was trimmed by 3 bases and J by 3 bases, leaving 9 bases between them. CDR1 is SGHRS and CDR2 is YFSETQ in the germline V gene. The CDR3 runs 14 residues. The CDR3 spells CASSSGDYTGELFF. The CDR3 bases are TGCGCCAGCAGCTCCGGGGACTACACCGGGGAGCTGTTTTTT. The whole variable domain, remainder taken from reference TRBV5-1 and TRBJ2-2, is KAGVTQTPRYLIKTRGQQVTLSCSPISGHRSVSWYQQTPGQGLQFLFEYFSETQRNKGNFPGRFSGRQFSNSRSEMNVSTLELGDSALYLCASSSGDYTGELFFGEGSRLTVL.

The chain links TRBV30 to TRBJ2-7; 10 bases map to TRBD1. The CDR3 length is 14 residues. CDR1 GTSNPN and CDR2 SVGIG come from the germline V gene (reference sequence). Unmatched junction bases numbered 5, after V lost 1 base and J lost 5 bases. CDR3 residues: CAWSEGQGRDEQYF. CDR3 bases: TGTGCCTGGAGTGAGGGACAGGGGAGGGACGAGCAGTACTTC. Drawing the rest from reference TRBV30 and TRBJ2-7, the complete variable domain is SQTIHQWPATLVQPVGSPLSLECTVEGTSNPNLYWYRQAAGRGLQLLFYSVGIGQISSEVPQNLSASRPQDRQFILSSKKLLLSDSGFYLCAWSEGQGRDEQYFGPGTRLTVT.

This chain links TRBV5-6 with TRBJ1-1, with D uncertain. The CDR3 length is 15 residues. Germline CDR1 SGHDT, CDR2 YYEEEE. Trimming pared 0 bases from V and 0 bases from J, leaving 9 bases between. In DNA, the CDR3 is TGTGCCAGCAGCTTGGCCGGGGTTATGAACACTGAAGCTTTCTTT. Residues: CASSLAGVMNTEAFF.

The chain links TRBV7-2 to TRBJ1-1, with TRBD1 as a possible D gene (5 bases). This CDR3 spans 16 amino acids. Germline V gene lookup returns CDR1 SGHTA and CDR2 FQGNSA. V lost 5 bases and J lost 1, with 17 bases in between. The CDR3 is CASSPRLGGQNTEAFF. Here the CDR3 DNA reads TGTGCCAGCAGCCCCCGGTTGGGTGGACAGAACACTGAAGCTTTCTTT. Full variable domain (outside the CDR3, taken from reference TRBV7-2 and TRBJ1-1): GAGVSQSPSNKVTEKGKDVELRCDPISGHTALYWYRQSLGQGLEFLIYFQGNSAPDKSGLPSDRFSAERTGGSVSTLTIQRTQQEDSAVYLCASSPRLGGQNTEAFFGQGTRLTVV.